Sequencing of this TCR beta chain was carried out in a study of shared clonotypes between healthy human individuals. Healthy HIV-negative adults with no recent acute infections or vaccinations were recruited as donors. The CDR3 length is 13 residues. Germline V gene sequence: CDR1 GTSNPN, CDR2 SVGIG (reference sequence). Trimming removed 3 bases from V and 9 bases from J, with 12 bases in between. The study's findings and limits: Sequencing depth was expected to affect clonotype sharing among donors. The naive CD4 repertoires of a handful of donors were compared, and approximately 4.5% of clonotypes were shared.

Worth noting for this clone: Its antigen is not identified.

The data were produced by immunoSEQ multiplex PCR, yet TCRdb's version contains in-frame clones alone and is incomplete. The data show 950,000 to 1,100,000 clones, 75% seen once. The sequence derives from a man between 18 and 29 years old in good health. This chain joins TRBV30 and TRBJ1-6, with a possible D match to TRBD1 (5 bases). Specimen: memory CD4+ T cells sorted from blood. The subset here: CD45RA-negative fraction. This CDR3 is CAWRRDGISPLHF. The CDR3 DNA is TGTGCCTGGAGGCGGGACGGCATTTCACCCCTCCACTTT.